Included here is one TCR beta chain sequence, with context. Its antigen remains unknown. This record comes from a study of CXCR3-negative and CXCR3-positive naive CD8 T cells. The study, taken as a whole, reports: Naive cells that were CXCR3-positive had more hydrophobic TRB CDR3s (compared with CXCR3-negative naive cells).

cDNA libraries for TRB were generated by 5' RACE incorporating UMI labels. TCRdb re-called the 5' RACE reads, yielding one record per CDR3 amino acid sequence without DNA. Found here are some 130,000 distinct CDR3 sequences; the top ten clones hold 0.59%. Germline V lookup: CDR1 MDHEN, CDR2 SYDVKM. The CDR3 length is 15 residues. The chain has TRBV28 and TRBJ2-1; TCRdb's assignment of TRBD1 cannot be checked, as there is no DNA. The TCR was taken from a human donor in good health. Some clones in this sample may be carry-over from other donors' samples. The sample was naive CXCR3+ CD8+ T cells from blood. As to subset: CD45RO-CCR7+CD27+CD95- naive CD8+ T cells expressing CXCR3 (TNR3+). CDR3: CASRKDPGRINEQFF.